The 4 T cell receptor beta chains reported below all come from one sample, sequenced in a study of blood T cell repertoires in COVID-19. Repertoires were generated with immunoSEQ multiplex PCR, while TCRdb's copy carries only in-frame clones and drops some. In the table there are about 270,000 clones, about 89% of which are singletons. The sequenced sample was peripheral blood. The receptors stem from a man in his forties with active or convalescent COVID-19.

The V and J genes are TRBV19 and TRBJ1-4; tentatively, D is TRBD1 (6 bases). Deletions cut 5 bases from V and 4 bases from J, with 14 bases between. This CDR3 has 15 amino acids. The V gene's germline CDR1 is LNHDA and CDR2 SQIVND (reference sequence). CDR3 protein: CASSFRTAVNEKLFF. CDR3 DNA: TGTGCCAGTAGTTTTCGGACAGCCGTTAATGAAAAACTGTTTTTT. The entire variable domain, with the rest obtained from reference TRBV19 and TRBJ1-4, is as follows: DGGITQSPKYLFRKEGQNVTLSCEQNLNHDAMYWYRQDPGQGLRLIYYSQIVNDFQKGDIAEGYSVSREKKESFPLTVTSAQKNPTAFYLCASSFRTAVNEKLFFGSGTQLSVL.

This chain joins TRBV19 and TRBJ1-2; 9 bases agree with TRBD1. V was clipped by 4 bases and J by 5 bases; unmatched bases: 8. This CDR3 contains 15 residues. Germline CDR1 is LNHDA and CDR2 is SQIVND (reference sequence). The CDR3 reads CASSTGQGNLYGYTF. CDR3 coding DNA: TGTGCCAGTAGTACCGGACAGGGGAACCTTTATGGCTACACCTTC.

V usage is TRBV7-6 and J usage is TRBJ2-2, with 8 bases aligning to TRBD1. Losses at the gene ends were 6 bases for V and 2 bases for J; bases not matched to a gene: 5. The CDR3 is 15 residues long. The germline V gene encodes CDR1 SGHVS and CDR2 FNYEAQ. CDR3 DNA: TGTGCCAGCAGGGCTGACAGGGGCAACACCGGGGAGCTGTTTTTT. Its translation: CASRADRGNTGELFF.

This clone was recorded once. J is TRBJ2-5 and V is TRBV19, with a possible D match to TRBD1 (5 bases). Germline V gives CDR1 LNHDA, CDR2 SQIVND (reference sequence). V lost 9 bases to trimming and J lost 5 bases, with 19 bases between them. The CDR3 is 14 residues long. The CDR3 sequence is CAREWAREWETQYF. The CDR3 DNA reads as TGTGCCAGGGAATGGGCCAGGGAATGGGAGACCCAGTACTTC.